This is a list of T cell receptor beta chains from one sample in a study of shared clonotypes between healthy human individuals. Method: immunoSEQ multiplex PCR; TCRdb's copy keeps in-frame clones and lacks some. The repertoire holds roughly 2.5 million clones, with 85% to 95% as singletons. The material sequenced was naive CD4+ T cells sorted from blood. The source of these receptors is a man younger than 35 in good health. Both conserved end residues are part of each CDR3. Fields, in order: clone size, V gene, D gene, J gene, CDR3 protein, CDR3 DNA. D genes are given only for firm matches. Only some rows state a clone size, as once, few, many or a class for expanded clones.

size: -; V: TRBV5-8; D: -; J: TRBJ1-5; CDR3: CASSKYRDNQPQHF; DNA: TGTGCCAGCAGCAAGTACAGGGACAATCAGCCCCAGCATTTT
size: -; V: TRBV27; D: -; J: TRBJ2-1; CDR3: CASRGNEQFF; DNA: TGTGCCAGCAGGGGCAATGAGCAGTTCTTC
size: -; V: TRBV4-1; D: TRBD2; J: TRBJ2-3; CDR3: CASSQGRGGADTQYF; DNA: TGCGCCAGCAGCCAAGGACGGGGGGGAGCAGATACGCAGTATTTT
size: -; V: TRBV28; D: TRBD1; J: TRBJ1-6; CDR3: CASSLGVGGDSSSPLHF; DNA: TGTGCCAGCAGTTTAGGAGTAGGAGGGGACAGCTCATCACCCCTCCACTTT
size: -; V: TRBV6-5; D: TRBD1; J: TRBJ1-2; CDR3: CASRESGQELWGYTF; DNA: TGTGCCAGCAGGGAATCGGGACAGGAATTGTGGGGCTACACCTTC
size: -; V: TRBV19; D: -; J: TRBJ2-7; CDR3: CASSIRGLGYEQYF; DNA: TGTGCCAGTAGTATAAGGGGGTTGGGCTACGAGCAGTACTTC
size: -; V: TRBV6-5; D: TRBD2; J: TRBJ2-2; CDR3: CASGPGLAGTGELFF; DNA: TGTGCCAGCGGCCCGGGACTAGCGGGGACCGGGGAGCTGTTTTTT
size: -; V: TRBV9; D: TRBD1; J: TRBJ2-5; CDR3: CASSVGAGGSDQETQYF; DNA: TGTGCCAGCAGCGTAGGTGCAGGGGGCTCTGACCAAGAGACCCAGTACTTC
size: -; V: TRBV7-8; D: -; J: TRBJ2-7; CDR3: CASSPGHLYEQYF; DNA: TGTGCCAGCAGTCCGGGACACCTCTACGAGCAGTACTTC
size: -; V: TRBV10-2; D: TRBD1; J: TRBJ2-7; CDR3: CASSGQGHEQYF; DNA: TGCGCCAGCAGTGGACAGGGCCACGAGCAGTACTTC
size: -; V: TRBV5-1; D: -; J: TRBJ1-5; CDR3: CASSLAVDQPQHF; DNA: TGCGCCAGCAGCTTGGCCGTCGATCAGCCCCAGCATTTT
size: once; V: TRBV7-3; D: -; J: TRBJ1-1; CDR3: CASSLKKGGQNTEAFF; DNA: TGTGCCAGCAGCTTAAAGAAGGGGGGACAGAACACTGAAGCTTTCTTT
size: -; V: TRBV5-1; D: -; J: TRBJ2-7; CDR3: CASSLLLREDGQYF; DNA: TGCGCCAGCAGCCTTCTCCTCAGGGAGGATGGGCAGTACTTC
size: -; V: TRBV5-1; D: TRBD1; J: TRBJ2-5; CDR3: CASSLGEQGETQYF; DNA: TGCGCCAGCAGCTTGGGGGAACAGGGGGAGACCCAGTACTTC
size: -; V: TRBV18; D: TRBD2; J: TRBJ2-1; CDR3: CASSPPSGGPSYNEQFF; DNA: TGTGCCAGCTCACCACCCAGCGGGGGGCCTTCCTACAATGAGCAGTTCTTC
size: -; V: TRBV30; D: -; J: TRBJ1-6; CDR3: CAWSIDNSPLHF; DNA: TGTGCCTGGAGTATCGATAATTCACCCCTCCACTTT
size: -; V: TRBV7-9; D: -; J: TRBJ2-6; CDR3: CASSSTRSGANVLTF; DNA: TGTGCCAGCAGCTCAACTAGGTCTGGGGCCAACGTCCTGACTTTC
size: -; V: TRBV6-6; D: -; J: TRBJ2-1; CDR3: CASSEDYEQFF; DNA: TGTGCCAGCAGTGAGGACTATGAGCAGTTCTTC
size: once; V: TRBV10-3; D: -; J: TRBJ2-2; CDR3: CAIRGAGPNTGELFF; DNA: TGTGCCATCAGGGGGGCGGGGCCGAACACCGGGGAGCTGTTTTTT
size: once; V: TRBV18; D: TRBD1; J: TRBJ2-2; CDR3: CASSPDRQLVGELFF; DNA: TGTGCCAGCTCACCGGACAGGCAGTTGGTCGGGGAGCTGTTTTTT
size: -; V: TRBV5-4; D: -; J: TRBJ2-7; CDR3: CASSLGQLYEQYF; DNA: TGTGCCAGCAGCTTGGGGCAGCTCTACGAGCAGTACTTC
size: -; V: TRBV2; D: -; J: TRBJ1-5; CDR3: CASRVRGPSNQPQHF; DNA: TGTGCCAGCAGGGTTCGGGGGCCAAGTAATCAGCCCCAGCATTTT
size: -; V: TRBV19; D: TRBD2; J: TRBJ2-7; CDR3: CASKTWTSGRRYEQYF; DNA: TGTGCCAGTAAAACCTGGACTAGCGGGCGTCGTTACGAGCAGTACTTC
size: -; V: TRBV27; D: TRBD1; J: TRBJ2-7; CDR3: CASSPRQGWVYEQYF; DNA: TGTGCCAGCAGTCCTCGACAGGGATGGGTTTACGAGCAGTACTTC
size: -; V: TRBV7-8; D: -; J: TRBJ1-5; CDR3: CASSLSEGNQPQHF; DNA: TGTGCCAGCAGCTTATCTGAGGGAAATCAGCCCCAGCATTTT
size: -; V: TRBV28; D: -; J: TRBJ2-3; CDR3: CASINGDRRGDTQYF; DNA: TGTGCCAGCATTAATGGGGACCGCCGAGGGGATACGCAGTATTTT
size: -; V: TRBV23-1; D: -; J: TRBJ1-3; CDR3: CASSQVIESLSGNTIYF; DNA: TGCGCCAGCAGTCAGGTCATCGAGAGTCTCTCTGGAAACACCATATATTTT
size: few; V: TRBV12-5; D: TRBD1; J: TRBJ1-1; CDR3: CASGRQGNTEAFF; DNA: TGTGCTAGTGGTCGACAGGGAAACACTGAAGCTTTCTTT
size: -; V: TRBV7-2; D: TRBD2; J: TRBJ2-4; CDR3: CASSFSSGRGGNIQYF; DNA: TGTGCCAGCAGCTTTTCTAGCGGGAGAGGCGGAAACATTCAGTACTTC
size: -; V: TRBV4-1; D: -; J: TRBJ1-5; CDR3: CASSQDGGGSNQPQHF; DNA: TGCGCCAGCAGCCAAGATGGGGGAGGGAGCAATCAGCCCCAGCATTTT
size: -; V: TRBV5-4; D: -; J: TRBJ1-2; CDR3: CASSLDSYGYTF; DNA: TGTGCCAGCAGCTTGGACAGCTATGGCTACACCTTC
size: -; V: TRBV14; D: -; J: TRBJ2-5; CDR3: CASSQGGAPPETQYF; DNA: TGTGCCAGCAGCCAAGGAGGGGCTCCCCCAGAGACCCAGTACTTC
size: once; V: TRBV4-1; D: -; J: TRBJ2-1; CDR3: CASSQDGAGYNEQFF; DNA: TGCGCCAGCAGCCAAGATGGGGCAGGTTACAATGAGCAGTTCTTC
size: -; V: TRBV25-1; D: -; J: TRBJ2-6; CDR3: CASSEWTSGANVLTF; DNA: TGTGCCAGCAGTGAATGGACCTCTGGGGCCAACGTCCTGACTTTC
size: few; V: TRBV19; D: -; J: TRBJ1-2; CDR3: CASSISATLPYGYTF; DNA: TGTGCCAGTAGTATTTCGGCGACACTGCCTTATGGCTACACCTTC
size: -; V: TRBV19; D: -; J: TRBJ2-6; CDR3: CASSFYPRDLLLQSGANVLTF; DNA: TGTGCCAGTAGTTTTTACCCCCGGGACCTTCTACTACAATCTGGGGCCAACGTCCTGACTTTC
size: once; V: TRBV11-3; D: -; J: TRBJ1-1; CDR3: CASSLGPGPNTEAFF; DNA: TGTGCCAGCAGCTTAGGACCGGGTCCGAACACTGAAGCTTTCTTT
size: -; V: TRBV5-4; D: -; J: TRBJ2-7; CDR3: CASSHNSYEQYF; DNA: TGTGCCAGCAGCCATAACTCCTACGAGCAGTACTTC
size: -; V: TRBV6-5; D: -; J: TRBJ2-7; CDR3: CASSRQGHEGNEQYF; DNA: TGTGCCAGCAGCCGTCAGGGCCATGAGGGGAACGAGCAGTACTTC
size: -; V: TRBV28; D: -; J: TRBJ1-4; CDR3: CASSLSQGAGFF; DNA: TGTGCCAGCAGTTTATCCCAGGGAGCGGGGTTTTTT
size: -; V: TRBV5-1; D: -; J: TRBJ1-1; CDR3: CASSLGAPSDTEAFF; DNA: TGCGCCAGCAGCTTGGGGGCACCTTCGGACACTGAAGCTTTCTTT
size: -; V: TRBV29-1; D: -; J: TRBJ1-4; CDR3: CSVVRTANEKLFF; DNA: TGCAGCGTTGTACGAACAGCTAATGAAAAACTGTTTTTT
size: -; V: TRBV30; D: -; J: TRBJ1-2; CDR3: CAWSTYTQGGYTF; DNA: TGTGCCTGGAGTACGTACACCCAGGGTGGCTACACCTTC
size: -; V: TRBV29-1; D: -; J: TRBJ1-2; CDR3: CSVGGSRDGYGYTF; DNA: TGCAGCGTGGGAGGGTCACGCGATGGCTATGGCTACACCTTC
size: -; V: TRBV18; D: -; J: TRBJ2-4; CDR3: CASSPPNRSGRTGASGFQYF; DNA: TGTGCCAGCTCACCACCGAATCGTTCTGGGCGCACAGGGGCTAGCGGCTTTCAGTACTTC
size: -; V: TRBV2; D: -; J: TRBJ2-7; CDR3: CASAALGPLHEQYF; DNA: TGTGCCAGTGCGGCCCTAGGTCCTCTCCACGAGCAGTACTTC
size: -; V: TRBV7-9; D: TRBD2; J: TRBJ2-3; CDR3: CASSSRRTSGPHTDTQYF; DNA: TGTGCCAGCAGCTCCCGTCGGACTAGCGGGCCCCACACAGATACGCAGTATTTT
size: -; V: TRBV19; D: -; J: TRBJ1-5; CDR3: CASSIDRTVNQPQHF; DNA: TGTGCCAGTAGTATAGATCGGACAGTCAATCAGCCCCAGCATTTT
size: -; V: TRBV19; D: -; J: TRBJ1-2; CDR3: CASSILLGRAYGYTF; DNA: TGTGCCAGTAGTATACTGTTGGGGCGCGCCTATGGCTACACCTTC